These 10 T cell receptor beta chains share one sample of origin, sequenced in a study of T cell repertoires in cytomegalovirus infection. Which antigens these TCRs recognize remains unknown. TCRdb re-derived calls from the reads in MiXCR, one entry per CDR3 protein. Altogether nearly 700,000 distinct CDR3 sequences are present, around 35% being singletons, with the ten largest covering about 20%. The specimen was cultured PBMCs, collected from culture after CMV antigen stimulation. The receptor set was obtained from a human donor in good health (CMV status not recorded). Some clones in this sample may be carry-over from other donors' samples.

V and J are TRBV7-2 and TRBJ2-1; 7 positions match TRBD2. Germline values: CDR1 SGHTA, CDR2 FQGNSA. With 2 bases clipped from V and 11 bases from J, the junction kept 0 bases outside the gene matches. The CDR3 is made up of 11 amino acids. CDR3 in amino acids: CASSLSGKQFF. The CDR3 DNA is TGTGCCAGCAGCTTAAGCGGGAAGCAGTTCTTC.

The chain is built from TRBV15 and TRBJ2-5; TRBD2 matches 8 bases. CDR1 is LNHNV, CDR2 YYDKDF, per germline (reference sequence). Trimming at V came to 2 bases and at J to 3 bases, leaving 8 bases not matched to a gene. The CDR3 extends over 16 amino acids. The CDR3 DNA sequence: TGTGCCACCAGCAGACCCGGGGGGGCCGAAAAAGAGACCCAGTACTTC. This gives the protein CATSRPGGAEKETQYF. The variable domain in full, with the rest retrieved from reference TRBV15 and TRBJ2-5, is DAMVIQNPRYQVTQFGKPVTLSCSQTLNHNVMYWYQQKSSQAPKLLFHYYDKDFNNEADTPDNFQSRRPNTSFCFLDIRSPGLGDTAMYLCATSRPGGAEKETQYFGPGTRLLVL.

This clonotype showed up many times. The rearrangement links TRBV7-2 to TRBJ2-7; TRBD2 matches 7 bases. The CDR3 length is 14 residues. J was trimmed by 5 bases and V by 5 bases; bases with no gene match: 9. From germline, CDR1 is SGHTA and CDR2 FQGNSA. The CDR3 is CASSPGSGPHEQYF. For the CDR3, the DNA is TGTGCCAGCAGCCCCGGTAGCGGGCCCCACGAGCAGTACTTC. Drawing the rest from reference TRBV7-2 and TRBJ2-7, the complete variable domain is GAGVSQSPSNKVTEKGKDVELRCDPISGHTALYWYRQSLGQGLEFLIYFQGNSAPDKSGLPSDRFSAERTGGSVSTLTIQRTQQEDSAVYLCASSPGSGPHEQYFGPGTRLTVT.

This clonotype was recorded a few times. V and J are TRBV7-6 and TRBJ1-4; perhaps TRBD1 as D (5 bases). CDR1 and CDR2 (germline): SGHVS, FNYEAQ. This CDR3 is 19 amino acids long. Trimming removed 1 base at V and 0 bases at J, with 18 bases between. The DNA of the CDR3 is TGTGCCAGCAGCTTAGAGGGGCCGGCCTCTATCTCAACTAATGAAAAACTGTTTTTT. It translates to CASSLEGPASISTNEKLFF.

This clonotype has only a few counts. The CDR3 here is CASSLRGLAGGRDTDTQYF. Written as DNA, the CDR3 is TGTGCCAGCAGCTTACGAGGACTAGCGGGGGGGCGGGACACAGATACGCAGTATTTT. The genes are TRBV7-2 and TRBJ2-3; 15 bases match TRBD2. The CDR3 spans 19 residues. Per germline, CDR1 SGHTA and CDR2 FQGNSA. J lost 2 bases, V lost 2 bases, and 8 bases had no gene match.

The J gene is TRBJ1-1, the V gene TRBV12-3 or TRBV12-4, with a possible D match to TRBD1 (5 bases). The CDR3 contains 14 residues. V gave up 2 bases and J gave up 8 bases, with 15 bases separating them. CDR3 residues: CASSLNQVSGEAFF. The CDR3 nucleotides read TGTGCCAGCAGTTTAAACCAGGTATCAGGGGAAGCTTTCTTT.

This clonotype appeared a few times. The chain uses TRBV20-1 and TRBJ1-1; D call uncertain. The germline V gene has CDR1 DFQATT and CDR2 SNEGSKA (reference sequence). V lost 5 bases to trimming and J lost 5 bases, with 15 bases between them. The CDR3 has 13 residues. CDR3 sequence reads: CSALPAVGTEAFF. CDR3 nucleotide sequence: TGCAGTGCTCTTCCGGCCGTGGGGACTGAAGCTTTCTTT.

The genes are TRBV7-8 and TRBJ2-7, with no clear D. Trimming removed 5 bases from V and 2 bases from J, with 10 bases in between. The CDR3 totals 13 residues. CDR1 is SGHVS and CDR2 is FQNEAQ in the germline V gene. The CDR3 DNA follows: TGTGCCAGCAGCCGAGCCGTCCCCTACGAGCAGTACTTC. It translates to CASSRAVPYEQYF.

This clonotype was counted at least ten times. The V and J genes are TRBV7-2 and TRBJ2-7; the match to TRBD2 covers 13 bases. The CDR3 sequence is 15 residues long. Losses at the gene ends were 5 bases for V and 1 base for J; bases not matched to a gene: 2. From germline, CDR1 is SGHTA and CDR2 FQGNSA. The CDR3 DNA is TGTGCCAGCAGCCGGACTAGCGGGAGATCCTACGAGCAGTACTTC. It is translated as CASSRTSGRSYEQYF.

In its sample, this clonotype was seen once. The J gene is TRBJ2-1, the V gene TRBV5-1; 13 positions match TRBD2. The V segment lost 2 bases and the J segment 7 bases; nucleotides outside the gene matches: 6. The germline V gene encodes CDR1 SGHRS and CDR2 YFSETQ. The CDR3 is 16 amino acids. CDR3 bases: TGCGCCAGCAGCTTCGGACTAGCGGGAGTAGGGAATGAGCAGTTCTTC. It is translated as CASSFGLAGVGNEQFF.